A selection of T cell receptor beta chains follows, all from one sample in a study of blood T cell repertoires in COVID-19. Profiled with immunoSEQ multiplex PCR; TCRdb holds only in-frame clones, not every one. The sample has about 140,000 clones; 65% to 85% are singletons. Sequencing was performed on peripheral blood. These receptors all stem from a man aged 50 to 60 with active or convalescent COVID-19. CDR3s include the opening cysteine and the closing phenylalanine or tryptophan. The D gene is left open where the match is weak. Some rows mark clone size as missing; the rest say once, few, many or name a class of expanded clone.

D	size	V	J	DNA	CDR3
NA	NA	TRBV11-1	TRBJ1-1	TGTGCCAGCAGCCCCGGCGAGACCAGGGTTGACACTGAAGCTTTCTTT	CASSPGETRVDTEAFF
TRBD1	NA	TRBV10-3	TRBJ1-1	TGTGCCATCAGTGAAGGACAGGGGCTGAACACTGAAGCTTTCTTT	CAISEGQGLNTEAFF
TRBD1	NA	TRBV2	TRBJ2-5	TGTGCCAGCATTCCGACAGGGGGCGAGACCCAGTACTTC	CASIPTGGETQYF
NA	NA	TRBV7-2	TRBJ1-2	TGTGCCAGCAGCTCCGACAGAATCAACTATGGCTACACCTTC	CASSSDRINYGYTF
NA	few	TRBV19	TRBJ2-7	TGTGCCAGTAGTAGAAGGGGAGGTACCTACGAGCAGTACTTC	CASSRRGGTYEQYF
TRBD1	NA	TRBV11-3	TRBJ2-2	TGTGCCAGCAGCCCCCAGGGGGCAAACACCGGGGAGCTGTTTTTT	CASSPQGANTGELFF
NA	once	TRBV19	TRBJ1-2	TGTGCCAGTAGTATCATAAGGGACACCCGTAACTATGGCTACACCTTC	CASSIIRDTRNYGYTF
NA	NA	TRBV7-9	TRBJ2-1	TGTGCCAGCAGCTCGCTAGCGACCATATTTTACAATGAGCAGTTCTTC	CASSSLATIFYNEQFF
TRBD1	NA	TRBV28	TRBJ1-1	TGTGCCAGCAGTTCCTACTCGACAGGGCCGGGCACTGAAGCTTTCTTT	CASSSYSTGPGTEAFF
NA	NA	TRBV12-3/TRBV12-4	TRBJ2-1	TGTGCCAGCAGTCAGTACAATGAGCAGTTCTTC	CASSQYNEQFF
NA	NA	TRBV19	TRBJ1-1	TGTGCCAGTAGTAGGACAGTTTGGGCCATGAACACTGAAGCTTTCTTT	CASSRTVWAMNTEAFF
TRBD2	NA	TRBV2	TRBJ2-2	TGTGCCAGCAGTGAGGGCGGGAGGGCCGCAGCAGGGGAGCTGTTTTTT	CASSEGGRAAAGELFF
NA	NA	TRBV6-1	TRBJ2-2	TGTGCCAGCAGTGAGGCCGGGAGGAACACCGGGGAGCTGTTTTTT	CASSEAGRNTGELFF
TRBD2	NA	TRBV7-8	TRBJ2-3	TGTGCCAGCAGCTTGTTCAGCGGGGCCACAGATACGCAGTATTTT	CASSLFSGATDTQYF
TRBD2	NA	TRBV9	TRBJ2-1	TGTGCCAGCAGCTTTAGCGGGAAGGGAGATGAGCAGTTCTTC	CASSFSGKGDEQFF
TRBD2	NA	TRBV6-1	TRBJ2-1	TGTGCCAGCAGTGAAGCGGGGACTAGCCTTGGCGAGCAGTTCTTC	CASSEAGTSLGEQFF
NA	few	TRBV28	TRBJ1-5	TGTGCCAGCAGTTTGGTTTTGCCAGGCAATCAGCCCCAGCATTTT	CASSLVLPGNQPQHF
NA	few	TRBV5-1	TRBJ2-7	TGCGCCAGCAGACGCGAAAGGAGCTCCTACGAGCAGTACTTC	CASRRERSSYEQYF
TRBD1	NA	TRBV7-9	TRBJ2-1	TGTGCCAGCAGCTTAGCACAGGGGGATGTCGATGAGCAGTTCTTC	CASSLAQGDVDEQFF
NA	few	TRBV30	TRBJ1-6	TGTGCCTGGACCCCGGGGGGCCCCCTCCACTTT	CAWTPGGPLHF
NA	NA	TRBV9	TRBJ2-4	TGTGCCAGCAGCTCCCCCCGGGACTCCTCTGCAGCCAAAAACATTCAGTACTTC	CASSSPRDSSAAKNIQYF
TRBD2	NA	TRBV15	TRBJ2-5	TGTGCCACCAGCAGAGATCAGCGGGAGGGGGAGACCCAGTACTTC	CATSRDQREGETQYF
TRBD1	once	TRBV27	TRBJ2-5	TGTGCCAGCAGTCCTCTTAGGACAGGGCTCCAAGAGACCCAGTACTTC	CASSPLRTGLQETQYF
NA	few	TRBV28	TRBJ2-1	TGTGCCAGCAGTTTTTTCTCGGCGACAGGCGGCTTTCACAATGAGCAGTTCTTC	CASSFFSATGGFHNEQFF
NA	NA	TRBV30	TRBJ1-1	TGTGCCTGGAGGGGTACAGGGATGGACACTGAAGCTTTCTTT	CAWRGTGMDTEAFF
TRBD2	NA	TRBV29-1	TRBJ2-5	TGCAGCGTTGATCGGGCTAGCGGGAGGCAAGAGACCCAGTACTTC	CSVDRASGRQETQYF
TRBD2	NA	TRBV30	TRBJ2-1	TGTGCCTGGAGCTCCGGACTAGCGGGCAACAATGAGCAGTTCTTC	CAWSSGLAGNNEQFF
NA	NA	TRBV2	TRBJ1-5	TGTGCCAGCAGTGAATTCCGGGGAAATCAGCCCCAGCATTTT	CASSEFRGNQPQHF
TRBD1	NA	TRBV19	TRBJ1-5	TGTGCCAGTAGTATTTCCCACCGGGACAGGGTCAGCAATCAGCCCCAGCATTTT	CASSISHRDRVSNQPQHF
NA	NA	TRBV6-2/TRBV6-3	TRBJ2-7	TGTGCCAGCAGTTACCTTGCTAGCAGCGAGCAGTACTTC	CASSYLASSEQYF
NA	few	TRBV2	TRBJ2-1	TGTGCCAGCAGATCGGCGGGGTACTACAGTGAGCAGTTCTTC	CASRSAGYYSEQFF
NA	NA	TRBV7-3	TRBJ2-1	TGTGCCAGCAGCCACGGGACTTCAGGGCAAGAGCAGTTCTTC	CASSHGTSGQEQFF
TRBD1	NA	TRBV10-1	TRBJ1-1	TGCGCCAGCAGTTCGCCCGGACAGGACACTGAAGCTTTCTTT	CASSSPGQDTEAFF
NA	few	TRBV29-1	TRBJ2-7	TGCAGCGTTGAACGGCCAGGCGGGCGATCCTACGAGCAGTACTTC	CSVERPGGRSYEQYF
TRBD1	NA	TRBV29-1	TRBJ2-5	TGCAGCGTTGGGGAGACAGGGTCTAAGACCCAGTACTTC	CSVGETGSKTQYF
TRBD1	NA	TRBV11-3	TRBJ2-1	TGTGCCAGCAGCCAGGGGGCGGCTCTGCAGTTCTTC	CASSQGAALQFF
NA	NA	TRBV30	TRBJ1-5	TGTGCCTGGAGTACAGGGATGGGCAATCAGCCCCAGCATTTT	CAWSTGMGNQPQHF
NA	NA	TRBV6-1	TRBJ2-1	TGTGCCAGCAGTGATAGATACAATGAGCAGTTCTTC	CASSDRYNEQFF
TRBD1	once	TRBV9	TRBJ2-1	TGTGCCAGCAGCGTACCCTCCTCCGGGACAGGAGGAACGAATGAGCAGTTCTTC	CASSVPSSGTGGTNEQFF
NA	NA	TRBV28	TRBJ1-2	TGTGCCACCGGCGGCGGTAACTATGGCTACACCTTC	CATGGGNYGYTF
TRBD2	NA	TRBV3-1/TRBV3-2	TRBJ2-1	TGTGCCAGCAGCCCCTCCCCCAGCGGGAGCTGGGGTGAGCAGTTCTTC	CASSPSPSGSWGEQFF
NA	NA	TRBV29-1	TRBJ1-5	TGCAGCGTGCGACAGTCCTTCAATCAGCCCCAGCATTTT	CSVRQSFNQPQHF
NA	NA	TRBV18	TRBJ1-5	TGTGCCAGCTCACTCGAGAATCAGCCCCAGCATTTT	CASSLENQPQHF
TRBD1	NA	TRBV24-1	TRBJ1-1	TGTGCCACCAGTGACCCTACAGGGGTGACTGAAGCTTTCTTT	CATSDPTGVTEAFF